This T cell receptor (beta chain) appears in the sequencing data of a study of blood T cells in healthy people across ages. Overall study findings and caveats: The study regarded diversity estimates from one million T cells as underestimates.

Regarding this clonotype: No antigen is known for it.

Next came a second PCR, run for roughly 7 to 12 cycles, which used a sample-barcoded 5' primer along with a J-beta primer mix. TCRdb processed the 5' RACE reads anew with MiXCR; each CDR3 protein has one entry. The table includes about 830,000 distinct CDR3 sequences, around 62% detected once. Trimming at V came to 3 bases and at J to 0 bases, leaving 6 bases not matched to a gene. This CDR3 contains 17 residues. Germline lookup yields CDR1 MGHRA and CDR2 YSYEKL. The receptor was isolated from a man aged 25 to 45 in good health. The sample comprised blood. The chain recombines TRBV4-1 with TRBJ1-4, with TRBD1 matching over 8 bases. The CDR3, as DNA: TGCGCCAGCAGCCAGTTGACAGGGGCGGCAACTAATGAAAAACTGTTTTTT. Protein product: CASSQLTGAATNEKLFF.